These 29 T cell receptor beta chains were all obtained from the same sample, sequenced in a study of hypomethylating agent response in myelodysplastic syndrome. Only in-frame clones appear in the TCRdb table, and some are missing; sequencing was by immunoSEQ multiplex PCR. The sample carries about 1,300 clones, 84% recorded once. Here the sequenced sample was bone marrow, taken before or after starting hypomethylating agent treatment for myelodysplastic syndrome (not recorded which). All receptors derive from a human donor with myelodysplastic syndrome.

V usage is TRBV11-3 and J usage is TRBJ2-3, with no clear D. Germline-derived CDR1 and CDR2 are SGHNT and YENEEA. V gave up 1 base and J gave up 2 bases, with 13 bases separating them. The CDR3 spans 16 residues. The CDR3 here is CASSLGAGVYTDTQYF. The CDR3 bases are TGTGCCAGCAGCTTAGGGGCAGGCGTATACACAGATACGCAGTATTTT. The whole variable domain, filled in from reference TRBV11-3 and TRBJ2-3, reads EAGVVQSPRYKIIEKKQPVAFWCNPISGHNTLYWYLQNLGQGPELLIRYENEEAVDDSQLPKDRFSAERLKGVDSTLKIQPAELGDSAVYLCASSLGAGVYTDTQYFGPGTRLTVL.

The chain links TRBV6-6 to TRBJ1-2, with D perhaps TRBD1 (5 bases). The V gene's germline CDR1 is MNHNY and CDR2 SVGAGI (reference sequence). The CDR3 runs to 16 residues. Trimming shortened V by 0 bases and J by 0 bases, and 11 bases separated the two germline ends. DNA for the CDR3: TGTGCCAGCAGTTACTCGAGATTCAGGGCTAACTATGGCTACACCTTC. Protein: CASSYSRFRANYGYTF.

The V gene is TRBV4-1, the J gene TRBJ2-1; no reliable D call. In germline, CDR1 is MGHRA, CDR2 YSYEKL. The CDR3 length is 15 residues. V was shortened by 0 bases and J by 4 bases, with 10 bases between the two germline ends. This CDR3 is CASSQDPGRYNEQFF. The CDR3 nucleotides are TGCGCCAGCAGCCAAGATCCGGGCAGATACAATGAGCAGTTCTTC.

This clone was observed a few times. This rearrangement joins TRBV25-1 to TRBJ1-2; TRBD1 is a possible D gene (6 bases). V gave up 6 bases and J gave up 6 bases, with 8 bases separating them. CDR1 and CDR2 (germline): MGHDK, SYGVNS. There are 11 residues in the CDR3. CDR3 DNA sequence: TGTGCCAGCAGACAGGGAGATGGCTACACCTTC. It encodes CASRQGDGYTF.

This chain joins TRBV20-1 and TRBJ1-2; 7 bases are shared with TRBD1. In germline, CDR1 is DFQATT, CDR2 SNEGSKA (reference sequence). The junction had 4 bases not matched to a gene; V was cut back by 5 bases and J by 7 bases. This CDR3 is 11 amino acids long. CDR3 region: CSAGRGSGYTF. Here the CDR3 DNA reads TGCAGTGCTGGCAGGGGGAGTGGCTACACCTTC.

The rearrangement links TRBV11-1 to TRBJ1-3; D ambiguous. The CDR3 contains 15 residues. The germline gives CDR1 SGHAT, CDR2 FQDESV (reference sequence). V gave up 3 bases and J gave up 4 bases, with 13 bases separating them. DNA of the CDR3: TGTGCCAGCAGCTTGGCAGGCGGCGGAGGAAACACCATATATTTT. It is translated as CASSLAGGGGNTIYF. Combining the CDR3 with reference TRBV11-1 and TRBJ1-3 gives the whole variable domain EAEVAQSPRYKITEKSQAVAFWCDPISGHATLYWYRQILGQGPELLVQFQDESVVDDSQLPKDRFSAERLKGVDSTLKIQPAELGDSAMYLCASSLAGGGGNTIYFGEGSWLTVV.

The chain uses TRBV4-3 and TRBJ2-7; a weak D match, TRBD2 (5 bases). Germline lookup yields CDR1 LGHNA and CDR2 YSLEER. Trimming removed 2 bases from V and 2 bases from J, with 13 bases in between. The CDR3 covers 15 residues. The CDR3 nucleotides read TGCGCCAGCAGCCAACGGTCGGCGGGCGCCTACGAGCAGTACTTC. Protein: CASSQRSAGAYEQYF.

The chain has TRBV10-2 and TRBJ1-4, with 7 bases aligning to TRBD1. The germline V gene has CDR1 WSHSY and CDR2 SAAADI. Trimming cost V 10 bases and J 6 bases; bases outside gene matches: 5. The CDR3 runs to 12 residues. The CDR3 region is CANQTGYEKLFF. CDR3 DNA sequence: TGCGCCAACCAGACAGGGTATGAAAAACTGTTTTTT.

This chain connects TRBV11-1 to TRBJ1-3; 7 nucleotides match TRBD1. V lost 4 bases and J lost 8; bases outside the gene matches: 5. The CDR3 is made up of 13 amino acids. The V gene's germline CDR1 is SGHAT and CDR2 FQDESV (reference sequence). DNA of the CDR3: TGTGCCAGCAGCTACCGCAGGGGGGACACCATATATTTT. It codes for CASSYRRGDTIYF. The full variable domain, with the rest looked up from reference TRBV11-1 and TRBJ1-3, is EAEVAQSPRYKITEKSQAVAFWCDPISGHATLYWYRQILGQGPELLVQFQDESVVDDSQLPKDRFSAERLKGVDSTLKIQPAELGDSAMYLCASSYRRGDTIYFGEGSWLTVV.

This rearrangement joins TRBV18 to TRBJ1-1; D call uncertain. This CDR3 is 17 amino acids long. CDR1 is KGHSH, CDR2 LQKENI, per germline. V lost 2 bases and J lost 4, with 20 bases in between. CDR3 nucleotides: TGTGCCAGCTCACCATTAAGTTTGGTCTCAGCGGGCACTGAAGCTTTCTTT. It encodes CASSPLSLVSAGTEAFF. Together with reference TRBV18 and TRBJ1-1, the CDR3 gives the full variable domain: NAGVMQNPRHLVRRRGQEARLRCSPMKGHSHVYWYRQLPEEGLKFMVYLQKENIIDESGMPKERFSAEFPKEGPSILRIQQVVRGDSAAYFCASSPLSLVSAGTEAFFGQGTRLTVV.

The V gene is TRBV7-6, the J gene TRBJ2-5, with TRBD2 matching 10 bases. Germline V gene data show CDR1 as SGHVS and CDR2 as FNYEAQ. The CDR3 sequence is 15 residues long. J was trimmed by 5 bases and V by 5 bases; bases with no gene match: 8. CDR3 region: CASSPVRAGGETQYF. CDR3 in DNA: TGTGCCAGCAGCCCAGTTCGAGCGGGGGGGGAGACCCAGTACTTC. Combining the CDR3 with reference TRBV7-6 and TRBJ2-5 gives the whole variable domain GAGVSQSPRYKVTKRGQDVALRCDPISGHVSLYWYRQALGQGPEFLTYFNYEAQQDKSGLPNDRFSAERPEGSISTLTIQRTEQRDSAMYRCASSPVRAGGETQYFGPGTRLLVL.

The chain has TRBV7-9 and TRBJ1-2, with D perhaps TRBD1 (5 bases). Trimming stripped 5 bases from V and 4 bases from J, with 17 bases between. Germline CDR1 SEHNR, CDR2 FQNEAQ (reference sequence). This CDR3 comprises 15 residues. In nucleotides, the CDR3 is TGTGCCAGCAGCCAAGGGGCGGGGAGAGGCTATGGCTACACCTTC. It specifies CASSQGAGRGYGYTF.

This chain joins TRBV4-3 and TRBJ1-1; no reliable D call. The CDR3 has 16 amino acids. Per the germline V gene, CDR1 is LGHNA and CDR2 is YSLEER. V lost 2 bases to trimming and J lost 0 bases, with 13 bases between them. In nucleotides, the CDR3 is TGCGCCAGCAGCCAATTCTCAGGCGGCTTGAACACTGAAGCTTTCTTT. Translating gives CASSQFSGGLNTEAFF.

The chain recombines TRBV6-1 with TRBJ1-5; D is undetermined. Germline V gene data show CDR1 as MNHNS and CDR2 as SASEGT. The length of the CDR3 is 15 residues. V gave up 0 bases and J gave up 3 bases, with 9 bases separating them. CDR3 protein: CASSEARTNNQPQHF. Written as DNA, the CDR3 is TGTGCCAGCAGTGAAGCGCGGACGAACAATCAGCCCCAGCATTTT.

CDR3 bases: TGTGCCAGCAGTGACTTATGGGGCAGGGAGGATGGCTACACCTTC. Translating it yields CASSDLWGREDGYTF. The J gene is TRBJ1-2, the V gene TRBV2, with a possible D match to TRBD1 (5 bases). The CDR3 spans 15 residues. Germline V lookup: CDR1 SNHLY, CDR2 FYNNEI. V shed 3 bases and J shed 6 bases, with 17 bases lying between them. Complete variable domain (other parts from reference TRBV2 and TRBJ1-2): EPEVTQTPSHQVTQMGQEVILRCVPISNHLYFYWYRQILGQKVEFLVSFYNNEISEKSEIFDDQFSVERPDGSNFTLKIRSTKLEDSAMYFCASSDLWGREDGYTFGSGTRLTVV.

This chain links TRBV2 with TRBJ2-3, with 10 bases identical to TRBD1. V trimming: 7 bases; J trimming: 5 bases; junction bases outside the gene matches: 18. The length of the CDR3 is 18 residues. Germline V gives CDR1 SNHLY, CDR2 FYNNEI. Here the CDR3 reads CASTRRPPGTGVGDTQYF. In nucleotides, the CDR3 is TGTGCCAGCACCAGGCGACCCCCAGGGACAGGGGTGGGAGATACGCAGTATTTT.

Here the CDR3 reads CASSPGNGNIQYF. CDR3 bases: TGTGCCAGCTCACCAGGGAACGGGAACATTCAGTACTTC. The genes are TRBV18 and TRBJ2-4; D unresolved. V was trimmed by 2 bases and J by 7 bases, leaving 9 bases between them. The germline CDR1 and CDR2 sequences are KGHSH and LQKENI. The CDR3 is made up of 13 amino acids.

V gene TRBV30 combines with J gene TRBJ1-5; TRBD1 matches 7 bases. After removal of 3 bases from V and 2 bases from J, the junction contained 4 bases not matched to a gene. CDR1 and CDR2 from the germline V gene are GTSNPN and SVGIG (reference sequence). There are 14 residues in the CDR3. Here the CDR3 DNA reads TGTGCCTGGAGCCATGGACAGGGCAATCAGCCCCAGCATTTT. Amino acids: CAWSHGQGNQPQHF.

The chain links TRBV6-5 to TRBJ1-1; D is unclear. The germline V and J ends were trimmed by 2 bases and 3 bases, with 10 bases remaining between them. This CDR3 region has 14 residues. CDR1 and CDR2 (germline): MNHEY, SVGAGI. The CDR3 bases are TGTGCCAGCAGTTACAGGGCAGTCCACACTGAAGCTTTCTTT. It translates to CASSYRAVHTEAFF.

This sequence joins TRBV6-6 and TRBJ2-3, with D maybe TRBD2 (5 bases). The germline V and J ends were trimmed by 5 bases and 0 bases, with 12 bases remaining between them. Germline V gives CDR1 MNHNY, CDR2 SVGAGI (reference sequence). CDR3 length: 15 amino acids. CDR3 protein: CASSRTVPSTDTQYF. The CDR3 DNA follows: TGTGCCAGCAGTAGGACTGTTCCTAGCACAGATACGCAGTATTTT.

V is TRBV15 and J is TRBJ2-2, with D unclear. The CDR3 is 15 amino acids. The V end was cut by 1 base, the J end by 2 bases, with 8 bases between. CDR1 LNHNV and CDR2 YYDKDF come from the germline V gene (reference sequence). CDR3 in amino acids: CATSRAGANTGELFF. The CDR3 DNA sequence: TGTGCCACCAGCAGAGCAGGAGCTAACACCGGGGAGCTGTTTTTT.

This sequence joins TRBV27 and TRBJ2-1, with 7 bases lining up with TRBD2. CDR3 length: 15 amino acids. Trimming removed 6 bases from V and 4 bases from J; junction bases left unmatched: 9. Germline CDR1 is MNHEY and CDR2 is SMNVEV (reference sequence). The CDR3 loop is CASRALAEVYNEQFF. CDR3 nucleotide sequence: TGTGCCAGCAGGGCTCTAGCGGAAGTTTACAATGAGCAGTTCTTC.

The chain joins TRBV11-2 to TRBJ2-2, with 8 bases fitting TRBD2. Germline assignment: CDR1 SGHAT and CDR2 FQNNGV. The CDR3 covers 15 residues. The V gene end was trimmed by 5 bases and the J gene end by 7 bases; junction bases not matched to a gene: 9. The DNA of the CDR3 is TGTGCCAGCAGCGGCCGGACTAGCTCGGGCGGGGAGCTGTTTTTT. It is translated as CASSGRTSSGGELFF.

This clone appeared once. The chain couples TRBV6-1 to TRBJ1-2, with no clear D. The CDR3 has 14 residues. Germline V gene sequence: CDR1 MNHNS, CDR2 SASEGT. Trimming removed 7 bases at V and 3 bases at J, with 15 bases between. The CDR3 DNA sequence: TGTGCCAGCAAATCGTCCGGGCCAGACTATGGCTACACCTTC. Translation gives CASKSSGPDYGYTF.

This clone was seen more than once but under ten times. V is TRBV2 and J is TRBJ1-1, with 11 bases aligning to TRBD1. CDR1 and CDR2 from the germline V gene are SNHLY and FYNNEI. This CDR3 comprises 17 residues. V gave up 6 bases and J gave up 0 bases; unmatched junction bases: 9. The chain's CDR3 is CASSGDRGKTMNTEAFF. Here the CDR3 DNA reads TGTGCCAGCAGCGGGGACAGGGGGAAAACCATGAACACTGAAGCTTTCTTT.

The genes are TRBV2 and TRBJ2-3; D is tentatively TRBD1 or TRBD2 (5 bases each). Germline V gene sequence: CDR1 SNHLY, CDR2 FYNNEI. V was clipped by 8 bases and J by 4 bases, with 16 bases between them. The CDR3 extends over 14 amino acids. This CDR3 reads CASLKGVSADTQYF. CDR3 sequence (DNA): TGTGCCAGCCTCAAAGGGGTTAGCGCAGATACGCAGTATTTT.

CDR3 in amino acids: CASSESIWTSRSEQYF. The CDR3 coding sequence is TGTGCCAGCAGTGAGAGTATTTGGACTAGCAGATCCGAGCAGTACTTC. This rearrangement joins TRBV2 to TRBJ2-7, with 8 bases matching TRBD2. Germline trimming cut 3 bases from V and 6 bases from J; bases unmatched to any gene: 13. The germline gives CDR1 SNHLY, CDR2 FYNNEI. The CDR3 runs to 16 residues.

This chain joins TRBV7-2 and TRBJ1-2; possible D gene TRBD1, 5 bases. CDR3 length: 14 residues. Germline V gene lookup returns CDR1 SGHTA and CDR2 FQGNSA. Trimming pared 3 bases from V and 1 base from J, leaving 9 bases between. CDR3 coding DNA: TGTGCCAGCAGCTTCCCGACAGTTAACTATGGCTACACCTTC. Protein product: CASSFPTVNYGYTF.

In this sample, this clone turned up a few times. The chain carries TRBV6-1 and TRBJ1-6; perhaps TRBD1 as D (5 bases). In germline, CDR1 is MNHNS, CDR2 SASEGT. CDR3 length: 15 residues. The ends were cut back, 3 bases at V and 10 bases at J, with 16 bases in the middle. The CDR3 region is CASSDVAGLESPLHF. The CDR3 DNA reads as TGTGCCAGCAGTGATGTGGCAGGGTTGGAATCACCCCTCCACTTT.